The count of the clone carrying this T cell receptor (beta chain) is one. No antigen is known for it. The V gene's germline CDR1 is MNHEY and CDR2 SVGEGT. CDR3 length equals 16 residues. J gave up 3 bases and V 6 bases, and 6 bases lay outside the gene matches. These data are taken from a study of T cell responses to AZD1222 COVID-19 vaccine. Study information: Timing groups of about 4 and about 12 weeks for second doses were pooled. General study points: No day 14 peak samples; only post-peak repertoires were characterized.

Assay used: immunoSEQ multiplex PCR; TCRdb lists only in-frame clones, some missing. This sample carries 100,000 or so clones, around nine tenths of them seen once, and the ten largest clones take 15%. The input for sequencing was peripheral blood, taken on day 0 of AZD1222 vaccination. V and J are TRBV6-2 or TRBV6-3 and TRBJ2-3; 13 bases are shared with TRBD2. The source is an adult in good health. The chain's CDR3 is CASSPGLAGVTDTQYF. The CDR3 DNA reads as TGTGCCAGCAGCCCCGGACTAGCGGGAGTTACAGATACGCAGTATTTT.